Each of the 11 T cell receptor beta chains below was sequenced from the same sample in a study of response to subunit inactivated influenza vaccine. TCRdb re-analysed the RT-PCR reads in MiXCR, keeping a single row per CDR3 protein. Seen here are roughly 780,000 distinct CDR3 sequences, approximately 17% observed once, and the top ten hold 11%. Specimen: PBMCs from blood, collected 4 to 6 days after vaccination. These receptors all stem from a man aged 45-60 years who received an inactivated influenza vaccine.

The chain couples TRBV20-1 to TRBJ2-1; 10 bases line up with TRBD2. Germline CDR1 reads DFQATT; CDR2 reads SNEGSKA (reference sequence). The CDR3 covers 16 residues. With 2 bases clipped from V and 3 bases from J, the junction kept 7 bases outside the gene matches. The CDR3 sequence is CSARNTGLAIYNEQFF. The CDR3 DNA is TGCAGTGCTAGAAATACGGGACTAGCGATCTACAATGAGCAGTTCTTC.

In its sample, this clonotype was seen a few times. The chain has TRBV20-1 and TRBJ2-3; D is undetermined. Looked up from germline, CDR1 is DFQATT and CDR2 is SNEGSKA (reference sequence). The germline V and J ends were trimmed by 7 bases and 4 bases, with 12 bases remaining between them. This CDR3 is 12 amino acids long. CDR3: CSVRLGADTQYF. As DNA, the CDR3 is TGCAGTGTCCGTCTCGGTGCAGATACGCAGTATTTT.

This clonotype was counted only a few times. The CDR3 spells CASSLGLEKLFF. The CDR3 DNA reads TGTGCCAGCAGCTTGGGGCTGGAAAAACTGTTTTTT. The rearrangement links TRBV7-8 to TRBJ1-4, with D possibly TRBD1 on 5 matching bases. Germline V gene lookup returns CDR1 SGHVS and CDR2 FQNEAQ. This CDR3 has 12 residues. The germline V and J ends were trimmed by 3 bases and 8 bases, with 7 bases remaining between them.

This clonotype was recorded at least ten times. V is TRBV5-1 and J is TRBJ2-1; D gene unclear. Trimming pared 0 bases from V and 2 bases from J, leaving 9 bases between. The CDR3 spans 15 residues. Germline V gene lookup returns CDR1 SGHRS and CDR2 YFSETQ. The CDR3 region has the DNA TGCGCCAGCAGCTTGGCCGGTTCCCCCTACAATGAGCAGTTCTTC. Protein: CASSLAGSPYNEQFF.

V gene TRBV29-1 combines with J gene TRBJ1-1; D is ambiguous. From germline, CDR1 is SQVTM and CDR2 ANQGSEA. CDR3 length: 13 amino acids. The germline V and J ends were trimmed by 4 bases and 5 bases, with 14 bases remaining between them. CDR3 coding DNA: TGCAGCGTTGGAACCGGGATCGCAACTGAAGCTTTCTTT. It encodes CSVGTGIATEAFF.

This clonotype occurred many times. CDR3 loop: CASSPAIGTSPRDNEQFF. CDR3 nucleotides: TGTGCCAGCAGCCCGGCAATTGGGACTAGCCCGCGGGACAATGAGCAGTTCTTC. V is TRBV7-6 and J is TRBJ2-1, with 9 nucleotides matching TRBD2. Per germline, CDR1 SGHVS and CDR2 FNYEAQ. V dropped 5 bases and J dropped 5; count of bases not matched to a gene: 16. This CDR3 comprises 18 residues. Full variable domain (rest looked up from reference TRBV7-6 and TRBJ2-1): GAGVSQSPRYKVTKRGQDVALRCDPISGHVSLYWYRQALGQGPEFLTYFNYEAQQDKSGLPNDRFSAERPEGSISTLTIQRTEQRDSAMYRCASSPAIGTSPRDNEQFFGPGTRLTVL.

The chain combines TRBV6-2 or TRBV6-3 with TRBJ2-3; D is uncertain. Germline assignment: CDR1 MNHEY and CDR2 SVGEGT. The CDR3 is made up of 14 amino acids. V dropped 4 bases and J dropped 6 bases, with 14 bases sitting between them. In DNA, the CDR3 is TGTGCCAGCAGTTCCCCGCCTCATTACGATACGCAGTATTTT. It codes for CASSSPPHYDTQYF.

This clonotype has more than one count but fewer than ten. The V and J genes are TRBV7-6 and TRBJ2-1; 9 bases match TRBD2. CDR3 length: 16 residues. With V trimmed by 1 base and J by 7 bases, 8 bases remained unmatched. Germline V gives CDR1 SGHVS, CDR2 FNYEAQ. This chain's CDR3 is CASSLEGGGAGNEQFF. In DNA, the CDR3 is TGTGCCAGCAGCTTAGAGGGCGGGGGGGCCGGGAATGAGCAGTTCTTC.

The V gene is TRBV10-3, the J gene TRBJ2-5; 13 bases agree with TRBD2. The CDR3 is made up of 14 amino acids. V lost 10 bases, J lost 5 bases, and 7 bases stayed unmatched. Germline loops: CDR1 ENHRY, CDR2 SYGVKD. Here the CDR3 DNA reads TGTGCCACACTAGCGGGGGGGCCAATCGAGACCCAGTACTTC. Translated: CATLAGGPIETQYF.

In this sample, this clonotype turned up a few times. The V gene is TRBV6-5, the J gene TRBJ1-4; possible D gene TRBD1, 5 bases. V was cut by 6 bases and J by 8 bases, with 10 bases left in between. CDR3 length equals 12 residues. CDR1 is MNHEY, CDR2 SVGAGI, per germline. Here the CDR3 reads CASSRDREKLFF. The CDR3 DNA follows: TGTGCCAGCAGCAGGGATCGAGAAAAACTGTTTTTT.

The chain has TRBV12-3 or TRBV12-4 and TRBJ1-2, with a weak D call TRBD1 (6 bases). The V gene lost 6 bases and the J gene lost 2 bases, with 13 bases spanning the gap. CDR3 length: 14 residues. DNA for the CDR3: TGTGCCAGCAGCAAAGCAACAGGGAACTATGGCTACACCTTC. It encodes CASSKATGNYGYTF.